Described below is a single TCR beta chain sequence and its context. Its antigen remains unidentified. This entry comes from a study of cytomegalovirus exposure and HLA in healthy donors. The study's findings and limits: Despite most TCR sequences being rare, some public TCRs occurred in many donors. According to the study, roughly 160 TCR beta chains were cytomegalovirus-associated.

TCRdb's table, derived via immunoSEQ multiplex PCR, lists solely in-frame clones and lacks some. The sample records roughly 100,000 clones, approximately 90% being singletons. The validation cohort, a group of around 130 subjects, included the donors and was separate from the approximately 650-subject first cohort. CDR3 size: 18 residues. From germline, CDR1 is MGHRA and CDR2 YSYEKL. After removal of 2 bases from V and 1 base from J, the junction contained 11 bases not matched to a gene. This rearrangement joins TRBV4-1 to TRBJ1-1, with 9 bases fitting TRBD1. Sequenced sample: PBMCs. The origin of this receptor is a woman between 18 and 30 years old in good health and CMV-seropositive. The CDR3 region is CASSQRQGVLSENTEAFF. DNA of the CDR3: TGCGCCAGCAGCCAAAGACAGGGGGTGCTATCCGAGAACACTGAAGCTTTCTTT.